What follows are 18 T cell receptor beta chains derived from one specimen sequenced in a study of shared clonotypes between healthy human individuals. In the naive CD8 group, cells lacked CD45RO and were positively selected for CCR7, so terminally differentiated effector memory CD45RA+ cells were left out. Here immunoSEQ multiplex PCR was the method, and the copy in TCRdb shows in-frame clones only, minus some. The sample lists about 2 million clones; about 94% were seen once. Sequencing was performed on naive CD8+ T cells sorted from blood. The origin of the receptors is a young man in good health.

V gene TRBV11-2 combines with J gene TRBJ2-7; TRBD1 matches at 9 bases. The germline gives CDR1 SGHAT, CDR2 FQNNGV. CDR3 length: 15 amino acids. The V gene end was trimmed by 5 bases and the J gene end by 5 bases; junction bases not matched to a gene: 10. CDR3 amino acids: CASSPGTGTLDEQYF. The CDR3 DNA follows: TGTGCCAGCAGCCCCGGGACAGGGACGTTAGACGAGCAGTACTTC.

The chain has TRBV5-4 and TRBJ1-4; D is perhaps TRBD1 (5 bases). The CDR3 spans 13 residues. Germline V gene lookup returns CDR1 SGHNT and CDR2 YYREEE (reference sequence). Trimming pared 5 bases from V and 4 bases from J, leaving 9 bases between. The CDR3 coding sequence is TGTGCCAGCAGACCGGGGCTTAATGAAAAACTGTTTTTT. It codes for CASRPGLNEKLFF.

Comments on this clone: The same CDR3 can be traced to other DNA sequences in this sample. The chain employs TRBV29-1 and TRBJ2-2; D is unclear. Trimming removed 4 bases at V and 2 bases at J, with 8 bases between. Germline values: CDR1 SQVTM, CDR2 ANQGSEA. The CDR3 is 13 residues long. CDR3 coding DNA: TGCAGCGTTGGGCAGACCAACACCGGGGAGCTGTTTTTT. Protein product: CSVGQTNTGELFF.

The chain recombines TRBV9 with TRBJ2-7, with TRBD1 matching over 11 bases. There are 14 residues in the CDR3. Germline V gene lookup returns CDR1 SGDLS and CDR2 YYNGEE. The V gene end was trimmed by 5 bases and the J gene end by 5 bases; junction bases not matched to a gene: 6. This CDR3 reads CASSPGTGGNEQYF. The CDR3 bases are TGTGCCAGCAGTCCCGGGACAGGGGGTAACGAGCAGTACTTC.

This clone was seen once. The rearrangement uses TRBV30 and TRBJ1-1; D not resolved. V was pared by 1 base and J by 7 bases, with 16 bases between. Germline CDR1 reads GTSNPN; CDR2 reads SVGIG (reference sequence). There are 14 residues in the CDR3. For the CDR3, the DNA is TGTGCCTGGAGTGGAGCCCTTTTGGACGGTGAAGCTTTCTTT. This sequence encodes CAWSGALLDGEAFF.

Worth noting for this clone: Other nucleotide sequences in the sample specify the same CDR3. This rearrangement joins TRBV5-6 to TRBJ1-6; 8 positions match TRBD1. CDR3 length: 14 residues. V gave up 2 bases and J gave up 6 bases; unmatched junction bases: 1. The germline V gene has CDR1 SGHDT and CDR2 YYEEEE. The CDR3 sequence is CASSFGTGNSPLHF. In DNA form, the CDR3 reads TGTGCCAGCAGCTTTGGGACAGGTAATTCACCCCTCCACTTT.

This chain uses TRBV4-1 with TRBJ1-1; no reliable D call. Germline loops: CDR1 MGHRA, CDR2 YSYEKL. This CDR3 is built from 13 residues. V was cut by 5 bases and J by 5 bases, with 12 bases left in between. DNA of the CDR3: TGCGCCAGCAGCTTATGGGTGGGTACTGAAGCTTTCTTT. This gives the protein CASSLWVGTEAFF.

On this clone itself: At one end, the junction sequence differs from germline, possibly due to a read error. This chain uses TRBV7-7 with TRBJ2-5, with TRBD2 matching over 7 bases. Looked up from germline, CDR1 is SSHAT and CDR2 is FNYEAQ (reference sequence). The CDR3 runs 15 residues. This chain's CDR3 is CASSWRSSGQETQYF. The CDR3 DNA sequence: TGTGCTAGCAGCTGGCGCTCTAGCGGTCAAGAGACCCAGTACTTC.

Details on this clone: The sample carries other DNA sequences with the same CDR3. The chain carries TRBV7-8 and TRBJ2-7; TRBD2 might be the D (6 bases). CDR1 and CDR2 (germline): SGHVS, FQNEAQ. The CDR3 has 13 amino acids. V lost 2 bases and J lost 2, with 7 bases in between. For the CDR3, the DNA is TGTGCCAGCAGCTTACGGGGGACCTACGAGCAGTACTTC. This translates into CASSLRGTYEQYF.

This clone was recorded a few times. Other DNA variants within this sample encode the same CDR3. J is TRBJ2-2 and V is TRBV6-5, with D unclear. The CDR3 extends over 14 amino acids. Trimming pared 0 bases from V and 4 bases from J, leaving 6 bases between. CDR1 is MNHEY, CDR2 SVGAGI, per germline. The CDR3 coding sequence is TGTGCCAGCAGTTACTCGTCGGGCACCGGGGAGCTGTTTTTT. It codes for CASSYSSGTGELFF.

The rearrangement uses TRBV19 and TRBJ2-1; weak D call: TRBD2 (5 bases). The CDR3 is 15 residues long. Per the germline V gene, CDR1 is LNHDA and CDR2 is SQIVND (reference sequence). V was pared by 2 bases and J by 2 bases, with 10 bases between. CDR3 residues: CASSISSRTYNEQFF. The CDR3 nucleotides read TGTGCCAGTAGTATATCTAGCAGAACCTACAATGAGCAGTTCTTC.

The gene calls are TRBV5-6 and TRBJ1-3; D gene unclear. Germline loops: CDR1 SGHDT, CDR2 YYEEEE. Trimming left V 2 bases short and J 0 bases short, with 9 bases between. The CDR3 sequence is 15 residues long. In nucleotides, the CDR3 is TGTGCCAGCAGCTTACCGAAGAGCTCTGGAAACACCATATATTTT. Encoded protein: CASSLPKSSGNTIYF.

The sample holds one count of this clone. The chain links TRBV25-1 to TRBJ2-2; D is perhaps TRBD1 or TRBD2 (5 bases each). There are 17 residues in the CDR3. Germline CDR1 and CDR2: MGHDK and SYGVNS. Deletions cut 3 bases from V and 5 bases from J, with 19 bases between. The CDR3 coding sequence is TGTGCCAGCAGTGACCCCCGGGACGGAAGAGGGACCGGGGAGCTGTTTTTT. Amino acid sequence: CASSDPRDGRGTGELFF.

This chain uses TRBV7-9 with TRBJ2-3; 8 nucleotides agree with TRBD2. In germline, CDR1 is SEHNR, CDR2 FQNEAQ (reference sequence). The CDR3 extends over 16 amino acids. V trimming: 5 bases; J trimming: 3 bases; junction bases outside the gene matches: 10. For the CDR3, the DNA is TGTGCCAGCAGCCCATTTAGCGGGGATAGAACAGATACGCAGTATTTT. Its translation: CASSPFSGDRTDTQYF.

This chain uses TRBV27 with TRBJ1-2, with TRBD1 matching 8 bases. V trimming: 5 bases; J trimming: 4 bases; junction bases outside the gene matches: 9. Germline V gene lookup returns CDR1 MNHEY and CDR2 SMNVEV (reference sequence). The CDR3 length is 15 residues. Here the CDR3 DNA reads TGTGCCAGCAGTCTCGACAGGGGACATACCTATGGCTACACCTTC. Its translation: CASSLDRGHTYGYTF.

This clone was counted once. This sequence joins TRBV27 and TRBJ2-7; 12 bases match TRBD2. CDR3 size: 18 residues. V lost 5 bases and J lost 2; bases outside the gene matches: 13. CDR1 and CDR2 from the germline V gene are MNHEY and SMNVEV (reference sequence). The CDR3 DNA follows: TGTGCCAGCAGTCCCCCCCTAGCGGGAGGGCCTGGCCCCTACGAGCAGTACTTC. This translates into CASSPPLAGGPGPYEQYF.

The chain links TRBV30 to TRBJ1-1; perhaps TRBD1 as D (5 bases). Trimming shortened V by 5 bases and J by 5 bases, and 15 bases separated the two germline ends. The germline gives CDR1 GTSNPN, CDR2 SVGIG (reference sequence). CDR3 length: 13 residues. The CDR3 DNA reads as TGTGCCTGGGTAACGACAGAGGGTACTGAAGCTTTCTTT. Translation: CAWVTTEGTEAFF.

The chain uses TRBV28 and TRBJ1-2, with unresolved D. V gave up 5 bases and J gave up 4 bases, with 11 bases separating them. Germline CDR1 reads MDHEN; CDR2 reads SYDVKM. The length of the CDR3 is 13 residues. In nucleotides, the CDR3 is TGTGCCAGCAGTCCCGGAGAGACCTATGGCTACACCTTC. Amino acid sequence: CASSPGETYGYTF.